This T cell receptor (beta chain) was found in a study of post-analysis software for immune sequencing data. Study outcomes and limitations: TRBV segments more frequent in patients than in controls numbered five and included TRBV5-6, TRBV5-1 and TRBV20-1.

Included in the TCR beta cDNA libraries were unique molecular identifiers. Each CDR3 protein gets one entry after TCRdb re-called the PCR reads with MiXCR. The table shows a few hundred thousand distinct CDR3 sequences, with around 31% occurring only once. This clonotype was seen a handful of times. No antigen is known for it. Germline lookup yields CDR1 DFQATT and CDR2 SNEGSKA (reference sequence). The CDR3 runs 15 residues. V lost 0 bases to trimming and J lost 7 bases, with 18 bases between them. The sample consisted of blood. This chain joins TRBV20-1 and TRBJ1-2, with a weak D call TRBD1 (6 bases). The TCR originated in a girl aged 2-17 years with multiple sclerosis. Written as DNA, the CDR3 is TGCAGTGCTAGAGATCAAACCTCCGGGGGCCTTGGCTACACCTTC. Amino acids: CSARDQTSGGLGYTF.